This TCR beta chain was sequenced during a study of tissue T cells after allogeneic stem cell transplantation. Study results and limitations: Tissue-detected TCR repertoire was only partly captured by blood and spleen T cells. Anatomically similar tissues had similar TCR repertoires within each patient.

Germline V gene data show CDR1 as KGHPV and CDR2 as FQNQEV (reference sequence). The length of the CDR3 is 14 residues. V lost 5 bases, J lost 2 bases, and 2 bases stayed unmatched. Some clones are missing from TCRdb's copy, which holds only in-frame ones; the method was immunoSEQ multiplex PCR. This sample has roughly 8,100 clones, with over 30% found just once. Time point meaning: mouse harvest day 14 after allogeneic transplant. Tail vein injection delivered 10^7 T-cell-depleted bone marrow cells and 10^6 splenic CD5+ T cells. This clone was detected only a few times. The antigen is undetermined. Mouse gene names apply. The CDR3 end is not reached by the read, which stops 1 residue before it; the germline J gene fills it in.

V is TRBV26 and J is TRBJ1-4; 7 positions match TRBD1. Material for sequencing was skin. This clonotype originated in a female BALB/c mouse given C57BL/6 T cells with graft-versus-host disease after an allogeneic hematopoietic cell transplant. CDR3 bases read: TGTGCCAGCAGTTGGGACAGCTCCAACGAAAGATTATTT. Its translation: CASSWDSSNERLF. The whole CDR3 reads CASSWDSSNERLFF.